A single sample is the source of the 10 T cell receptor beta chains below, sequenced in a study of CD8+ T cells in alopecia areata. RNA extraction and reverse transcription yielded cDNA as sequencing template. Produced via immunoSEQ multiplex PCR; TCRdb's table is partial and in-frame only. The repertoire holds more than 150,000 clones, with about 60% as singletons. Treatment specified: oral pan-JAK inhibitor, 5-10 mg twice daily. The sample consisted of CD8+ T cells sorted from blood, taken at week 24, from a patient treated with tofacitinib. These receptors all stem from a human donor with alopecia areata.

J is TRBJ2-5 and V is TRBV2, with D tentatively TRBD2 (6 bases). Germline values: CDR1 SNHLY, CDR2 FYNNEI. This CDR3 has 14 residues. V was shortened by 7 bases and J by 4 bases, with 16 bases between the two germline ends. CDR3: CASIGGGRGETQYF. The CDR3 DNA is TGTGCCAGCATCGGAGGTGGGCGGGGAGAGACCCAGTACTTC.

The chain joins TRBV29-1 to TRBJ2-7; D not resolved. The CDR3 runs to 13 residues. Germline V gene sequence: CDR1 SQVTM, CDR2 ANQGSEA. V was shortened by 0 bases and J by 4 bases, with 10 bases between the two germline ends. CDR3 sequence reads: CSVEDGNSYEQYF. The CDR3 DNA is TGCAGCGTTGAAGATGGAAATAGTTACGAGCAGTACTTC.

DNA of the CDR3: TGTGCCATCAGTTATGACAGGGTCGAGCGTGGGGCCAACGTCCTGACTTTC. The encoded protein is CAISYDRVERGANVLTF. The chain couples TRBV10-3 to TRBJ2-6; 7 bases align to TRBD1. This CDR3 is built from 17 residues. J gave up 3 bases and V 5 bases, and 10 bases lay outside the gene matches. Per the germline V gene, CDR1 is ENHRY and CDR2 is SYGVKD.

The rearrangement joins TRBV30 to TRBJ1-5, with D perhaps TRBD1 (5 bases). The CDR3 runs to 13 residues. Germline V gives CDR1 GTSNPN, CDR2 SVGIG (reference sequence). Deletions cut 2 bases from V and 4 bases from J, with 9 bases between. CDR3 DNA: TGTGCCTGGAGTTCAGGGTCTAATCAGCCCCAGCATTTT. Protein sequence: CAWSSGSNQPQHF. The full variable domain, completed using reference TRBV30 and TRBJ1-5, is SQTIHQWPATLVQPVGSPLSLECTVEGTSNPNLYWYRQAAGRGLQLLFYSVGIGQISSEVPQNLSASRPQDRQFILSSKKLLLSDSGFYLCAWSSGSNQPQHFGDGTRLSIL.

The V gene is TRBV12-5, the J gene TRBJ1-2, with D possibly being TRBD1 (6 bases). Germline CDR1 and CDR2: LGHNT and FRNRAP. With 6 bases removed from V and 2 bases from J, the gap between germline ends came to 13 bases. The CDR3 covers 14 residues. Here the CDR3 DNA reads TGTGCTAGTGGCCCCGGGGGGCTAAACTATGGCTACACCTTC. It is translated as CASGPGGLNYGYTF.

This clone was seen a few times. The chain's CDR3 is CASSQRSGLSSTDTQYF. The DNA for the CDR3 is TGCGCCAGCAGCCAACGGTCTGGACTGTCTAGCACAGATACGCAGTATTTT. The rearrangement uses TRBV4-1 and TRBJ2-3, with a weak D call TRBD2 (5 bases). Germline CDR1 MGHRA, CDR2 YSYEKL. The CDR3 contains 17 residues. Trimming took 2 bases from V and 0 from J, leaving 15 bases between them.

This clone came up once. The rearrangement links TRBV15 to TRBJ2-6; 7 bases map to TRBD1. V lost 5 bases to trimming and J lost 2 bases; unmatched junction nucleotides: 6. The V gene's germline CDR1 is LNHNV and CDR2 YYDKDF (reference sequence). This CDR3 comprises 16 residues. In nucleotides, the CDR3 is TGTGCCACCAGCCCCATCGACAGGGCTGGGGCCAACGTCCTGACTTTC. It is translated as CATSPIDRAGANVLTF.

This clone was counted a single time. This rearrangement joins TRBV27 to TRBJ1-6; no firm D call. CDR1 and CDR2 (germline): MNHEY, SMNVEV (reference sequence). The CDR3 covers 17 residues. V lost 0 bases and J lost 9, with 18 bases in between. CDR3 sequence: CASSLSVGRSISSPLHF. The CDR3 DNA is TGTGCCAGCAGTTTATCGGTCGGCAGGTCGATTAGTTCACCCCTCCACTTT.

This rearrangement joins TRBV5-1 to TRBJ1-2, with 8 bases aligning to TRBD1. Trimming cost V 8 bases and J 3 bases; bases outside gene matches: 0. CDR3 size: 11 residues. The germline gives CDR1 SGHRS, CDR2 YFSETQ. The chain's CDR3 is CARTGDYGYTF. As DNA, the CDR3 is TGCGCCAGGACAGGGGACTATGGCTACACCTTC. Looking up the rest from reference TRBV5-1 and TRBJ1-2 gives the full variable domain: KAGVTQTPRYLIKTRGQQVTLSCSPISGHRSVSWYQQTPGQGLQFLFEYFSETQRNKGNFPGRFSGRQFSNSRSEMNVSTLELGDSALYLCARTGDYGYTFGSGTRLTVV.

The chain uses TRBV14 and TRBJ1-2; no firm D call. V shed 1 base and J shed 7 bases, with 13 bases lying between them. This CDR3 has 14 amino acids. Looked up from germline, CDR1 is SGHDN and CDR2 is FVKESK. The CDR3, as DNA: TGTGCCAGCAGCCAAGCCCCCCGGGCGGGTGGCTACACCTTC. The encoded protein is CASSQAPRAGGYTF.